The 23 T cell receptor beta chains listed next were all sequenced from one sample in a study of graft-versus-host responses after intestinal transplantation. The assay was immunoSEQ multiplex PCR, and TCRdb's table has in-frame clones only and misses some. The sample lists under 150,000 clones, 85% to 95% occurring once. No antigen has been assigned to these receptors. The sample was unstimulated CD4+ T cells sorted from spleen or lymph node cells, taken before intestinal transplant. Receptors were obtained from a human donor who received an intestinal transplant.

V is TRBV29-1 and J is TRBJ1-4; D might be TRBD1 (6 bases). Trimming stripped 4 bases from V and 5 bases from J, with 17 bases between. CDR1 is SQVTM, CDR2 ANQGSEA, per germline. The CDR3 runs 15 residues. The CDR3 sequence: CSVGFGVRGNEKLFF. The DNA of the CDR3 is TGCAGCGTTGGGTTTGGAGTCAGGGGAAATGAAAAACTGTTTTTT.

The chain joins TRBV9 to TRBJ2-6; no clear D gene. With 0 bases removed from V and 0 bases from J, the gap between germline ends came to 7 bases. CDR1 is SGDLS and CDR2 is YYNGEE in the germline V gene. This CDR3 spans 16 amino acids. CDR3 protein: CASSVGHSSGANVLTF. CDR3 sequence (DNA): TGTGCCAGCAGCGTAGGCCACAGCTCTGGGGCCAACGTCCTGACTTTC.

The CDR3 loop is CASSWDRGVDEQYF. The CDR3 DNA sequence: TGTGCCAGCAGTTGGGACAGGGGAGTCGACGAGCAGTACTTC. This chain uses TRBV6-5 with TRBJ2-7; 10 positions agree with TRBD1. V trimming: 4 bases; J trimming: 5 bases; junction bases outside the gene matches: 5. Germline V gene data show CDR1 as MNHEY and CDR2 as SVGAGI. CDR3 length: 14 amino acids.

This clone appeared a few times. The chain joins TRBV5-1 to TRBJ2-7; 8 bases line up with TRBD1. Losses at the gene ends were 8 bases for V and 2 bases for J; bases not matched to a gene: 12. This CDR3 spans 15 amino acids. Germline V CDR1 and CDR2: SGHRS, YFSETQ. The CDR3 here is CASRLKTGVTYEQYF. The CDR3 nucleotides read TGCGCCAGTCGCTTAAAGACAGGGGTGACCTACGAGCAGTACTTC.

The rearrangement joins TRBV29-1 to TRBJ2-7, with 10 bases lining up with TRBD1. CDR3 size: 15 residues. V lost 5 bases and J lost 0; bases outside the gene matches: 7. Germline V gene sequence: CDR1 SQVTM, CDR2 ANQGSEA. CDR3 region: CSVLAGTGASYEQYF. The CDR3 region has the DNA TGCAGCGTTCTTGCCGGGACAGGGGCCTCCTACGAGCAGTACTTC.

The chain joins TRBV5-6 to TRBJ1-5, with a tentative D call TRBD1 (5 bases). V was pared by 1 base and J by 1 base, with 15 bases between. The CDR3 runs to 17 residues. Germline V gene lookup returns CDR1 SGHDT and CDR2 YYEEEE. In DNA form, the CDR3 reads TGTGCCAGCAGCTTGTACGGCAGGGTGGGGAGCAATCAGCCCCAGCATTTT. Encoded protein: CASSLYGRVGSNQPQHF.

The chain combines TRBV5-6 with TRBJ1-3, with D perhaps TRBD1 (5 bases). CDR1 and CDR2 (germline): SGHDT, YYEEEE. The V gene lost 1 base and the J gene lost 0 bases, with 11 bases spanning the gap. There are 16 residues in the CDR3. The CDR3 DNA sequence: TGTGCCAGCAGCTTGCTCGGGACGGCCTCTGGAAACACCATATATTTT. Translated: CASSLLGTASGNTIYF. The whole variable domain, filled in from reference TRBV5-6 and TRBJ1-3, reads DAGVTQSPTHLIKTRGQQVTLRCSPKSGHDTVSWYQQALGQGPQFIFQYYEEEERQRGNFPDRFSGHQFPNYSSELNVNALLLGDSALYLCASSLLGTASGNTIYFGEGSWLTVV.

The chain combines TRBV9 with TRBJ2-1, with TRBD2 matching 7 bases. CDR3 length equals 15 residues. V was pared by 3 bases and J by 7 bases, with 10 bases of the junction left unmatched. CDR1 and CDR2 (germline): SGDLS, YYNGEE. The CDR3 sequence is CASSAPGTISNEQFF. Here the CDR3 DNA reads TGTGCCAGCAGCGCCCCAGGGACTATTTCGAATGAGCAGTTCTTC.

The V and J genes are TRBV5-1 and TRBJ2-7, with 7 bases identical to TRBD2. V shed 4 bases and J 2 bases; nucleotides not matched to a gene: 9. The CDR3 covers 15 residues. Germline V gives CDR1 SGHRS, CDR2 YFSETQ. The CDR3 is CASSLLWGGTYEQYF. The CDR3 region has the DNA TGCGCCAGCAGCCTACTTTGGGGGGGGACCTACGAGCAGTACTTC.

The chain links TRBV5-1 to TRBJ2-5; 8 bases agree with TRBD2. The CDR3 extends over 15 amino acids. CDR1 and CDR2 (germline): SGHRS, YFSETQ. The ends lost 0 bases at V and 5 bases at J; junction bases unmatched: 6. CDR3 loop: CASSLAGTRGETQYF. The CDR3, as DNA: TGCGCCAGCAGCTTGGCAGGGACTAGGGGGGAGACCCAGTACTTC.

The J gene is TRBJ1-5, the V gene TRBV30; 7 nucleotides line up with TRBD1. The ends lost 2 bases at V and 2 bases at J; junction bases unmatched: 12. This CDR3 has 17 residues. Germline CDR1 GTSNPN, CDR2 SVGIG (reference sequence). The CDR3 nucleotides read TGTGCCTGGAGTAGGACAGGAGGCTCTAGGGGCAATCAGCCCCAGCATTTT. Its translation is CAWSRTGGSRGNQPQHF. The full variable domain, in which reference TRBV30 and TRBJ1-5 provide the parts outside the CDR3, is SQTIHQWPATLVQPVGSPLSLECTVEGTSNPNLYWYRQAAGRGLQLLFYSVGIGQISSEVPQNLSASRPQDRQFILSSKKLLLSDSGFYLCAWSRTGGSRGNQPQHFGDGTRLSIL.

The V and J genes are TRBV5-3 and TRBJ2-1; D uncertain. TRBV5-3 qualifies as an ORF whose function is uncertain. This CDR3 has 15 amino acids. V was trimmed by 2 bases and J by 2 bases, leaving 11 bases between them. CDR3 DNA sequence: TGTGCCAGAAGCTTCCCTTCCCTGCCCTACAATGAGCAGTTCTTC. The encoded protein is CARSFPSLPYNEQFF.

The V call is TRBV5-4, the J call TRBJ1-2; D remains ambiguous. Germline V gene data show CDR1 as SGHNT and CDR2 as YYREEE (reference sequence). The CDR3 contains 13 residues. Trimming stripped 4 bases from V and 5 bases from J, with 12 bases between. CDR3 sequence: CASSVTSGYGYTF. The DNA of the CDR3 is TGTGCCAGCAGCGTTACTTCGGGATATGGCTACACCTTC.

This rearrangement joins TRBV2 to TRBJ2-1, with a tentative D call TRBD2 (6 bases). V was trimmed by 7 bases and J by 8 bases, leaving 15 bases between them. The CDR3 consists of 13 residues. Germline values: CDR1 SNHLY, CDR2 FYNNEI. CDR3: CASNRGKEDEQFF. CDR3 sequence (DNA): TGTGCCAGCAATCGCGGGAAGGAGGATGAGCAGTTCTTC. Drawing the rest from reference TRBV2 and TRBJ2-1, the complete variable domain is EPEVTQTPSHQVTQMGQEVILRCVPISNHLYFYWYRQILGQKVEFLVSFYNNEISEKSEIFDDQFSVERPDGSNFTLKIRSTKLEDSAMYFCASNRGKEDEQFFGPGTRLTVL.

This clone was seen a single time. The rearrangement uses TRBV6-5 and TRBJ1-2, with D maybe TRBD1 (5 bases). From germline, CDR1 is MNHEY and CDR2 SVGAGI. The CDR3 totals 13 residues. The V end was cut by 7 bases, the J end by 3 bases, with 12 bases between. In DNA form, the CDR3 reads TGTGCCAGCAAGAGGGACCGCTACTATGGCTACACCTTC. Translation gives CASKRDRYYGYTF.

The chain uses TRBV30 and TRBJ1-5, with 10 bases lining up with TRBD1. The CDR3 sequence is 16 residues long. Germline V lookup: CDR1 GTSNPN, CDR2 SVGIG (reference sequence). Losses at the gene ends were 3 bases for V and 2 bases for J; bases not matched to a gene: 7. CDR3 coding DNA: TGTGCCTGGAGCCACTTGACAGGGGGCGGCAATCAGCCCCAGCATTTT. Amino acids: CAWSHLTGGGNQPQHF.

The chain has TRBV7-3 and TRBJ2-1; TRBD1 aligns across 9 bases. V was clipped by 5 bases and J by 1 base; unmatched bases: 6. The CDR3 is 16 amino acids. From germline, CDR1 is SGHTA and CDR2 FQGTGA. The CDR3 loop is CASSMTGGTSYNEQFF. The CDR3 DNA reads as TGTGCCAGCAGCATGACAGGGGGGACGTCCTACAATGAGCAGTTCTTC.

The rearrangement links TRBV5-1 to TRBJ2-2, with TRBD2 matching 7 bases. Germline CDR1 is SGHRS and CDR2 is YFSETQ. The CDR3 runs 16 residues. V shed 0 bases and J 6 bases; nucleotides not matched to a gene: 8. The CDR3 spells CASSLDVGGPPGELFF. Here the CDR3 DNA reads TGCGCCAGCAGCTTGGATGTGGGAGGGCCTCCCGGGGAGCTGTTTTTT.

The CDR3 is CASSLGQLYNEQFF. The CDR3 bases are TGTGCCAGCAGCTTAGGTCAGCTCTACAATGAGCAGTTCTTC. The rearrangement joins TRBV5-8 to TRBJ2-1, with D uncertain. Between the trimmed V and J ends, which lost 2 bases and 3 bases, there was a span of 9 bases. The germline CDR1 and CDR2 sequences are SGHTS and YDEGEE. The CDR3 is 14 residues long.

CDR3 residues: CASSYIPRPTGNEQYF. For the CDR3, the DNA is TGTGCCAGCAGTTACATCCCCCGGCCAACAGGCAACGAGCAGTACTTC. This rearrangement joins TRBV6-5 to TRBJ2-7; the D gene is possibly TRBD1 (5 bases). This CDR3 region has 16 residues. CDR1 MNHEY and CDR2 SVGAGI come from the germline V gene. V was clipped by 2 bases and J by 5 bases, with 19 bases between them.

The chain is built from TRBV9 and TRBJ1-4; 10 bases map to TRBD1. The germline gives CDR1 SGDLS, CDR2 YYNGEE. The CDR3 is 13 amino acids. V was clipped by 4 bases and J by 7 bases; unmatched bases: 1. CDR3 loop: CASSRDRGEKLFF. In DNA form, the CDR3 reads TGTGCCAGCAGCAGGGACAGGGGTGAAAAACTGTTTTTT.

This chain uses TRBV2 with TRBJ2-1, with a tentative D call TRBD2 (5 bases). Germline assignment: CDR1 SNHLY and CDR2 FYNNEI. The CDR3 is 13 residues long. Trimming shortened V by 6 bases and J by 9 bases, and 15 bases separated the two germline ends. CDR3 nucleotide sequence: TGTGCCAGCAGCGCCAGAGGGTTTACTGAGCAGTTCTTC. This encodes CASSARGFTEQFF. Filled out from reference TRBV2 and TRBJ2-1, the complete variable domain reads EPEVTQTPSHQVTQMGQEVILRCVPISNHLYFYWYRQILGQKVEFLVSFYNNEISEKSEIFDDQFSVERPDGSNFTLKIRSTKLEDSAMYFCASSARGFTEQFFGPGTRLTVL.

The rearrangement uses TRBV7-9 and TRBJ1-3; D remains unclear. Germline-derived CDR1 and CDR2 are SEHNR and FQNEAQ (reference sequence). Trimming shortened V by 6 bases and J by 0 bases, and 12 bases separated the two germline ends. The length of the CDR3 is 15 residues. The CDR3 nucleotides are TGTGCCAGCAGAGAGGACGGCTTCTCTGGAAACACCATATATTTT. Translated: CASREDGFSGNTIYF.